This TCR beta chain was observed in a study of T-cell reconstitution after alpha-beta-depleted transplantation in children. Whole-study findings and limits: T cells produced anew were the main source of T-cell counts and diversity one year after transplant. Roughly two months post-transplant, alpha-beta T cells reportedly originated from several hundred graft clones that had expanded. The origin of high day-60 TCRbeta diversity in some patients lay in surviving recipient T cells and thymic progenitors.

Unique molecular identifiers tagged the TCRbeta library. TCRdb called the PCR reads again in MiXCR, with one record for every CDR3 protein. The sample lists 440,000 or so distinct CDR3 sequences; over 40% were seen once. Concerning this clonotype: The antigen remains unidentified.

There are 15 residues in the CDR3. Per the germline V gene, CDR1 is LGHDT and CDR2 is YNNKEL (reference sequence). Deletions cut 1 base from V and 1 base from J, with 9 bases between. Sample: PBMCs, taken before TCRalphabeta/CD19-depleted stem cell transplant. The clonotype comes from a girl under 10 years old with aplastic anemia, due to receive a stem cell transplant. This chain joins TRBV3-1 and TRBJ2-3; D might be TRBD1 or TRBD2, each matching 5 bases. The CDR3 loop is CASSQGLGGTDTQYF. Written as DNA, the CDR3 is TGTGCCAGCAGCCAAGGTTTGGGGGGCACAGATACGCAGTATTTT.